Following are 7 T cell receptor beta chains from one sample sequenced in a study of shared clonotypes between healthy human individuals. Naive CD8 cells lacked CD45RO, underwent positive selection for CCR7 and left out terminally differentiated effector memory CD45RA+ cells. TCRdb's copy holds only in-frame clones and misses some; the assay was immunoSEQ multiplex PCR. The table records over 750,000 clones, about 96% of them present only once. Sequencing was done on a sample of naive CD8+ T cells sorted from blood. The receptors stem from a man aged 25-45 years in good health.

This chain joins TRBV11-3 and TRBJ2-7; D uncertain. The CDR3 is 13 residues long. Trimming stripped 3 bases from V and 2 bases from J, with 8 bases between. Germline CDR1 reads SGHNT; CDR2 reads YENEEA. The CDR3 sequence: CASSFSATYEQYF. CDR3 bases: TGTGCCAGCAGCTTCTCGGCCACCTACGAGCAGTACTTC.

This chain uses TRBV10-2 with TRBJ1-1; no definite D call. This CDR3 spans 12 amino acids. Germline V gene sequence: CDR1 WSHSY, CDR2 SAAADI. The V and J ends lost 7 bases and 1 base respectively, with 7 bases between them. The CDR3 DNA is TGCGCCAGCATCGAGGGGAACACTGAAGCTTTCTTT. Amino acids: CASIEGNTEAFF.

This chain connects TRBV29-1 to TRBJ1-1; 7 bases line up with TRBD1. The V gene's germline CDR1 is SQVTM and CDR2 ANQGSEA. Trimming removed 5 bases from V and 5 bases from J; junction bases left unmatched: 5. CDR3 length: 12 residues. The DNA for the CDR3 is TGCAGCGTTCAGGGGGGCCTGACTGAAGCTTTCTTT. This sequence encodes CSVQGGLTEAFF.

Note on this clone: This CDR3 is also generated by other DNA sequences in the sample. This rearrangement joins TRBV9 to TRBJ2-7; a possible D gene is TRBD2 (6 bases). Trimming shortened V by 1 base and J by 0 bases, and 8 bases separated the two germline ends. In germline, CDR1 is SGDLS, CDR2 YYNGEE. The CDR3 has 14 residues. The CDR3 coding sequence is TGTGCCAGCAGCGTACGGGACTCCTCCTACGAGCAGTACTTC. Its translation is CASSVRDSSYEQYF.

This chain connects TRBV11-3 to TRBJ2-7; the D call may be TRBD1 or TRBD2 (5 bases each). Trimming took off 5 bases at V and 4 bases at J, with 12 bases between the two ends. This CDR3 is built from 13 residues. Germline V CDR1 and CDR2: SGHNT, YENEEA. The CDR3 spells CASSPGPGYEQYF. CDR3 coding DNA: TGTGCCAGCAGCCCGGGACCGGGATACGAGCAGTACTTC.

The V and J genes are TRBV27 and TRBJ1-5, with no clear D. Germline CDR1 is MNHEY and CDR2 is SMNVEV (reference sequence). V lost 2 bases and J 7 bases, leaving 9 bases between the germline ends. The CDR3 contains 13 residues. The CDR3 DNA sequence: TGTGCCAGCAGTTTACTGGGTAGACAGCCCCAGCATTTT. The encoded protein is CASSLLGRQPQHF.

This chain connects TRBV6-1 to TRBJ2-7; D possibly corresponds to TRBD1 (5 bases). Trimming shortened V by 6 bases and J by 0 bases, and 15 bases separated the two germline ends. From germline, CDR1 is MNHNS and CDR2 SASEGT. CDR3 size: 15 residues. CDR3 in DNA: TGTGCCAGCAGAGAGTGGGTAGACAGCTCCTACGAGCAGTACTTC. It codes for CASREWVDSSYEQYF.